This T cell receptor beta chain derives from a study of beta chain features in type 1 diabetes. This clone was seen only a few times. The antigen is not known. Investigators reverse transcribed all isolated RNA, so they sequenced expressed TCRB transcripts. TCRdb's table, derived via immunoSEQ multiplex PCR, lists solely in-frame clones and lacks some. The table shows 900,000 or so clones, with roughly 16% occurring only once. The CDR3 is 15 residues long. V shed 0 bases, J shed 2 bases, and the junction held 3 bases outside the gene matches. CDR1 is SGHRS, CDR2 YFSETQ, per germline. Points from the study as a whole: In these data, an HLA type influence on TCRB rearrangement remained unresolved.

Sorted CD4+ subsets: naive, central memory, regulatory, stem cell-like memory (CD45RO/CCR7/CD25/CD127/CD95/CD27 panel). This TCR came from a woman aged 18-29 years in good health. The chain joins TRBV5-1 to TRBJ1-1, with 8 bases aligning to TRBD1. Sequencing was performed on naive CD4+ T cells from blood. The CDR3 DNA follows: TGCGCCAGCAGCTTGGACGGACAGGGAAACACTGAAGCTTTCTTT. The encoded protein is CASSLDGQGNTEAFF.